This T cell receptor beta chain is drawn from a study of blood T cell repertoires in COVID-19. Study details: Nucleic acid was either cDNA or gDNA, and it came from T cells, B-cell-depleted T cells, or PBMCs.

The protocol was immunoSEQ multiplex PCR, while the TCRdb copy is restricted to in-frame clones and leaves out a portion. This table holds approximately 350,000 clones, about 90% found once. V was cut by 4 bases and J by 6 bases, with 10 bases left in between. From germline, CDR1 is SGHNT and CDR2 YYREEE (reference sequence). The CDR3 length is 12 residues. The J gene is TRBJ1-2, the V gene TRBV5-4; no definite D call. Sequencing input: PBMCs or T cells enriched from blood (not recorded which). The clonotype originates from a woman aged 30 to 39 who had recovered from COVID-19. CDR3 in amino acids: CASSIGRDGYTF. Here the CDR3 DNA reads TGTGCCAGCAGCATAGGGAGAGATGGCTACACCTTC.